By share of the sample, the clone carrying this T cell receptor (beta chain) is medium-sized. Antigen unknown. These data come from a study of beta chain bispecific antibodies for T cell cancers. Study observations and caveats: In these mixed samples, most targeted TRBV reads derived from the leukemia cell line.

TCRdb called the 5' RACE reads again in MiXCR, with one record for every CDR3 protein. The sample has 9,000 or so distinct CDR3 sequences; about 2% are singletons. Expansion lasted 2 to 4 days, with either anti-CD3 antibody OKT3 or CD3/CD28 beads. This CDR3 has 14 amino acids. CDR1 and CDR2 (germline): MDHEN, SYDVKM. V lost 7 bases and J lost 4, with 13 bases in between. The sequence was collected from a human donor in good health. Some clones in this sample may be carry-over from other donors' samples. Sequencing was performed on T cells from a healthy donor cultured with Jurkat leukemia cells, taken from a culture containing an anti-CD19 bispecific antibody. This chain connects TRBV28 to TRBJ1-4; D remains ambiguous. The CDR3 spells CASKDDSYNEKLFF. CDR3 sequence (DNA): TGTGCCAGCAAAGATGATTCATATAATGAAAAACTGTTTTTT.